This T cell receptor beta chain was identified in a study of blood T cell repertoires in COVID-19. At the level of the study: Samples of COVID-19 (acute and convalescent) were obtained from the United States, Italy and Spain.

Here immunoSEQ multiplex PCR was the method, and the copy in TCRdb shows in-frame clones only, minus some. The sample holds 110,000 or so clones, roughly 85% seen once. The CDR3 length is 16 residues. Per germline, CDR1 MNHEY and CDR2 SVGAGI. V trimming: 0 bases; J trimming: 2 bases; junction bases outside the gene matches: 4. This receptor was taken from a human donor in a cohort sampled during active COVID-19. The sequenced material came from peripheral blood. The V gene is TRBV6-5, the J gene TRBJ2-1; 7 nucleotides match TRBD2. The CDR3 DNA reads as TGTGCCAGCAGTTACTCGAGGGGAGGGACCTACAATGAGCAGTTCTTC. Its protein is CASSYSRGGTYNEQFF.